The entry that follows covers one TCR beta chain sequence. What it binds is unknown. At collection, donors were nominally healthy, but unrecorded immune exposures were probable. The data belong to a study of cytomegalovirus exposure and HLA in healthy donors. Primers: 60 Vbeta forward and 13 Jbeta reverse. TCRdb's table, derived via immunoSEQ multiplex PCR, lists solely in-frame clones and lacks some. The sample consists of around 120,000 clones, 79% of them appearing once. The J segment lost 4 bases and the V segment lost 0 bases, leaving 9 bases of the junction unmatched. The CDR3 covers 17 residues. Germline-derived CDR1 and CDR2 are SGHVS and FNYEAQ. Findings and limits, study-wide: The study put 150 to 200 TCR beta chains on its list as cytomegalovirus-associated.

Material for sequencing was PBMCs. The V and J genes are TRBV7-6 and TRBJ2-5; 9 bases line up with TRBD1. This clonotype was sampled from a man aged 18 to 29 in good health and CMV-seronegative. CDR3 coding DNA: TGTGCCAGCAGCTTAGCGCTTGGGACAGGGCTGGGAGAGACCCAGTACTTC. It encodes CASSLALGTGLGETQYF.